These 26 T cell receptor beta chains were all obtained from the same sample, sequenced in a study of blood T cell repertoires in COVID-19 (dated by TCRdb to 2019 to 2021). The library was prepared using the immunoSEQ multiplex PCR assay. TCRdb limited this immuneACCESS table to in-frame rearrangements with V and J called. A share of clones is missing; checked studies link under half to unresolved V genes, and the rest is unexplained. For this sample there are 430,000 or so clones; roughly 84% appear just once. The top ten clones comprise approximately 1.5% of the sample. The sample consisted of PBMCs or T cells enriched from blood (not recorded which). The receptors derive from a woman aged 18-29 years who had been exposed to COVID-19.

The gene calls are TRBV11-3 and TRBJ1-1; D remains unclear. With 5 bases removed from V and 2 bases from J, the gap between germline ends came to 9 bases. The length of the CDR3 is 13 residues. The V gene's germline CDR1 is SGHNT and CDR2 YENEEA. CDR3 bases: TGTGCCAGCAGCCCAGGCTATAACACTGAAGCTTTCTTT. Amino acids: CASSPGYNTEAFF.

This CDR3 is CASSPLQAGSYEQYF. Here the CDR3 DNA reads TGTGCCAGCAGTCCCCTGCAGGCAGGTTCCTACGAGCAGTACTTC. This chain connects TRBV28 to TRBJ2-7; D not certain. The CDR3 sequence is 15 residues long. V lost 5 bases, J lost 1 base, and 15 bases lay in between. CDR1 MDHEN and CDR2 SYDVKM come from the germline V gene.

This clone appeared a single time. The J gene is TRBJ2-7, the V gene TRBV30, with 12 bases fitting TRBD1. The CDR3 has 16 residues. From germline, CDR1 is GTSNPN and CDR2 SVGIG (reference sequence). The trim removed 0 bases at V and 7 bases at J, leaving 10 bases unmatched. The DNA for the CDR3 is TGTGCCTGGAGTGTGGGGGGACAGGGGGCCCTTGGGGAGCAGTACTTC. Its protein product is CAWSVGGQGALGEQYF. Variable domain in full (rest from reference TRBV30 and TRBJ2-7): SQTIHQWPATLVQPVGSPLSLECTVEGTSNPNLYWYRQAAGRGLQLLFYSVGIGQISSEVPQNLSASRPQDRQFILSSKKLLLSDSGFYLCAWSVGGQGALGEQYFGPGTRLTVT.

This clone was observed a single time. The chain is built from TRBV4-3 and TRBJ1-4, with 9 nucleotides matching TRBD1. CDR1 LGHNA and CDR2 YSLEER come from the germline V gene. With V trimmed by 4 bases and J by 6 bases, 3 bases remained unmatched. The CDR3 has 14 residues. DNA of the CDR3: TGCGCCAGCAGCCGCCGGGACAGGGATGAAAAACTGTTTTTT. Its protein product is CASSRRDRDEKLFF.

V gene TRBV24-1 combines with J gene TRBJ1-5; D is possibly TRBD1 (5 bases). This CDR3 contains 17 residues. V lost 3 bases and J lost 0, with 14 bases in between. The V gene's germline CDR1 is KGHDR and CDR2 SFDVKD. CDR3 bases: TGTGCCACCAGTGATACCACAGGATCAACTAGCAATCAGCCCCAGCATTTT. Amino acids: CATSDTTGSTSNQPQHF.

Here the CDR3 DNA reads TGTGCCAGCAGTTTTAGTTACAATGAGCAGTTCTTC. This codes for CASSFSYNEQFF. This rearrangement joins TRBV12-3 or TRBV12-4 to TRBJ2-1; D is ambiguous. V lost 3 bases to trimming and J lost 4 bases, with 4 bases between them. The CDR3 consists of 12 residues.

This chain connects TRBV28 to TRBJ2-1; D call uncertain. V lost 4 bases to trimming and J lost 4 bases, with 5 bases between them. Germline assignment: CDR1 MDHEN and CDR2 SYDVKM. The CDR3 runs 12 residues. Written as DNA, the CDR3 is TGTGCCAGCAGTTCACTTTACAATGAGCAGTTCTTC. It codes for CASSSLYNEQFF.

The CDR3 is CASSLAGDRRTYEQYF. In DNA form, the CDR3 reads TGTGCCAGCAGCTTAGCGGGTGACAGGAGAACCTACGAGCAGTACTTC. The chain employs TRBV11-1 and TRBJ2-7; D perhaps matches TRBD1 (6 bases). This CDR3 has 16 residues. Between the trimmed V and J ends, which lost 0 bases and 2 bases, there was a span of 14 bases. Per germline, CDR1 SGHAT and CDR2 FQDESV (reference sequence).

V and J are TRBV7-2 and TRBJ1-3; 7 nucleotides agree with TRBD1. CDR1 is SGHTA, CDR2 FQGNSA, per germline. The CDR3 totals 15 residues. V lost 3 bases to trimming and J lost 0 bases; unmatched junction nucleotides: 2. This CDR3 reads CASSFTGASGNTIYF. DNA for the CDR3: TGTGCCAGCAGCTTTACAGGGGCCTCTGGAAACACCATATATTTT.

This rearrangement joins TRBV13 to TRBJ2-2, with D perhaps TRBD2 (6 bases). The CDR3 covers 16 residues. V lost 5 bases and J 4 bases, leaving 17 bases between the germline ends. Germline assignment: CDR1 PRHDT and CDR2 FYEKMQ (reference sequence). The CDR3 nucleotides are TGTGCCAGCAGCCACCGAGGCGGGGTGGGCACCGGGGAGCTGTTTTTT. This translates into CASSHRGGVGTGELFF.

J is TRBJ2-7 and V is TRBV11-2; 9 nucleotides line up with TRBD1. The ends lost 5 bases at V and 1 base at J; junction bases unmatched: 9. The CDR3 runs 16 residues. Germline CDR1 is SGHAT and CDR2 is FQNNGV. The CDR3 loop reads CASSPLGQGLSYEQYF. The CDR3 nucleotides read TGTGCCAGCAGCCCCCTAGGACAGGGGCTATCCTACGAGCAGTACTTC.

The chain combines TRBV6-2 or TRBV6-3 with TRBJ2-7; 10 nucleotides line up with TRBD1. The germline CDR1 and CDR2 sequences are MNHEY and SVGEGT. There are 15 residues in the CDR3. V dropped 5 bases and J dropped 6; count of bases not matched to a gene: 10. The CDR3 region has the DNA TGTGCCAGCAGTAACAACGACAGGGGGCGCGGCGAGCAGTACTTC. Encoded protein: CASSNNDRGRGEQYF.

This clone occurred a few times. The rearrangement joins TRBV9 to TRBJ2-2, with a possible D match to TRBD2 (5 bases). V lost 3 bases, J lost 0 bases, and 18 bases lay in between. The V gene's germline CDR1 is SGDLS and CDR2 YYNGEE. The CDR3 has 18 amino acids. This chain's CDR3 is CASSEERGRTANTGELFF. In DNA form, the CDR3 reads TGTGCCAGCAGCGAGGAACGGGGAAGAACCGCGAACACCGGGGAGCTGTTTTTT.

The chain uses TRBV6-4 and TRBJ2-7, with 9 bases matching TRBD1. The CDR3 sequence is 15 residues long. Trimming cost V 8 bases and J 0 bases; bases outside gene matches: 8. The germline CDR1 and CDR2 sequences are MRHNA and SNTAGT. The CDR3 region has the DNA TGTGCCAGCGTTAACAGGGGGCTCAGCTCCTACGAGCAGTACTTC. Translating it yields CASVNRGLSSYEQYF.

The chain combines TRBV18 with TRBJ1-2, with D perhaps TRBD1 (6 bases). With 2 bases removed from V and 3 bases from J, the gap between germline ends came to 13 bases. There are 15 residues in the CDR3. Germline assignment: CDR1 KGHSH and CDR2 LQKENI. The DNA for the CDR3 is TGTGCCAGCTCACCAGATACAAAGGGGGACTATGGCTACACCTTC. Its translation: CASSPDTKGDYGYTF.

This chain joins TRBV27 and TRBJ1-1, with D uncertain. From germline, CDR1 is MNHEY and CDR2 SMNVEV (reference sequence). The CDR3 sequence is 14 residues long. Trimming removed 7 bases at V and 12 bases at J, with 24 bases between. The CDR3 region has the DNA TGTGCCAGCACGGCAGCCGGGCGGGGAGTGAAGCCTTTCTTT. Amino acid sequence: CASTAAGRGVKPFF.

The rearrangement uses TRBV19 and TRBJ1-5; 7 positions match TRBD1. CDR1 and CDR2 (germline): LNHDA, SQIVND (reference sequence). Trimming at V came to 7 bases and at J to 0 bases, leaving 6 bases not matched to a gene. CDR3 length: 15 residues. The CDR3 DNA reads TGTGCCAGTAAGGGGGCAGATAGTAGCAATCAGCCCCAGCATTTT. This sequence encodes CASKGADSSNQPQHF.

J is TRBJ2-7 and V is TRBV27; TRBD2 matches 9 bases. The CDR3 is made up of 14 amino acids. V shed 3 bases and J 2 bases; nucleotides not matched to a gene: 2. The germline gives CDR1 MNHEY, CDR2 SMNVEV (reference sequence). For the CDR3, the DNA is TGTGCCAGCAGTTTCAGCGGGAGGACCTACGAGCAGTACTTC. As protein: CASSFSGRTYEQYF.

This sequence joins TRBV19 and TRBJ1-2, with TRBD1 matching over 10 bases. V gave up 6 bases and J gave up 10 bases; unmatched junction bases: 8. The V gene's germline CDR1 is LNHDA and CDR2 SQIVND (reference sequence). This CDR3 is built from 13 residues. The CDR3 sequence is CASRNRDRGDYTF. Here the CDR3 DNA reads TGTGCCAGTAGAAACCGGGACAGGGGAGACTACACCTTC.

The V gene is TRBV28, the J gene TRBJ1-1; 8 bases are shared with TRBD1. This CDR3 spans 17 amino acids. V shed 6 bases, J shed 0 bases, and the junction held 12 bases outside the gene matches. CDR1 and CDR2 from the germline V gene are MDHEN and SYDVKM. The CDR3 DNA reads as TGTGCCAGCAGCTACAACCCCCGGACAGGGATGAACACTGAAGCTTTCTTT. It encodes CASSYNPRTGMNTEAFF. The full variable domain, with the rest looked up from reference TRBV28 and TRBJ1-1, is DVKVTQSSRYLVKRTGEKVFLECVQDMDHENMFWYRQDPGLGLRLIYFSYDVKMKEKGDIPEGYSVSREKKERFSLILESASTNQTSMYLCASSYNPRTGMNTEAFFGQGTRLTVV.

This rearrangement joins TRBV7-2 to TRBJ2-3, with D possibly being TRBD2 (5 bases). Germline V gene sequence: CDR1 SGHTA, CDR2 FQGNSA. V lost 5 bases to trimming and J lost 1 base, with 16 bases between them. This CDR3 has 16 residues. DNA for the CDR3: TGTGCCAGCAGCCCCAGCGGAGTCACCGGCACAGATACGCAGTATTTT. Translating gives CASSPSGVTGTDTQYF.

V usage is TRBV19 and J usage is TRBJ1-1; D gene uncertain. Germline CDR1 LNHDA, CDR2 SQIVND (reference sequence). The CDR3 is made up of 13 amino acids. The germline V and J ends were trimmed by 6 bases and 1 base, with 9 bases remaining between them. The CDR3 spells CASRFPGNTEAFF. The CDR3, as DNA: TGTGCCAGTAGGTTCCCGGGGAACACTGAAGCTTTCTTT.

This sequence joins TRBV6-5 and TRBJ1-2; D might be TRBD1 (5 bases). Germline CDR1 is MNHEY and CDR2 is SVGAGI. This CDR3 region has 16 residues. V was clipped by 0 bases and J by 3 bases, with 14 bases between them. CDR3: CASSYSLGVGDYGYTF. CDR3 DNA sequence: TGTGCCAGCAGTTACTCGTTAGGGGTTGGAGACTATGGCTACACCTTC.

This clone was found once. The chain has TRBV5-1 and TRBJ1-2; 8 bases are a match to TRBD1. V lost 1 base, J lost 5 bases, and 10 bases stayed unmatched. In germline, CDR1 is SGHRS, CDR2 YFSETQ. The CDR3 is 16 amino acids. The CDR3 bases are TGCGCCAGCAGCTTGCAGGGGGCGGCGTTCGAATATGGCTACACCTTC. It is translated as CASSLQGAAFEYGYTF.

The rearrangement joins TRBV29-1 to TRBJ1-5, with D perhaps matching TRBD1 (5 bases). This CDR3 contains 13 residues. V was trimmed by 6 bases and J by 4 bases, leaving 13 bases between them. Germline CDR1 SQVTM, CDR2 ANQGSEA. The CDR3 here is CSVISGGNQPQHF. CDR3 nucleotides: TGCAGCGTAATAAGCGGGGGGAATCAGCCCCAGCATTTT. The full variable domain, its missing parts supplied by reference TRBV29-1 and TRBJ1-5, is SAVISQKPSRDICQRGTSLTIQCQVDSQVTMMFWYRQQPGQSLTLIATANQGSEATYESGFVIDKFPISRPNLTFSTLTVSNMSPEDSSIYLCSVISGGNQPQHFGDGTRLSIL.

The chain uses TRBV7-9 and TRBJ1-1; D call uncertain. Germline assignment: CDR1 SEHNR and CDR2 FQNEAQ (reference sequence). The germline V and J ends were trimmed by 1 base and 4 bases, with 7 bases remaining between them. This CDR3 has 13 residues. CDR3 in amino acids: CASSLVVSTEAFF. The CDR3, as DNA: TGTGCCAGCAGCTTAGTTGTCAGCACTGAAGCTTTCTTT.